This T cell receptor (beta chain) was recorded in a study of cytomegalovirus exposure and HLA in healthy donors. Overall study findings and caveats: DRB1 showed the most TCR associations and HLA-C the fewest in a later analysis, as rates varied by HLA locus.

Germline V CDR1 and CDR2: SGHAT, FQNNGV. CDR3 length: 15 residues. Trimming shortened V by 5 bases and J by 0 bases, and 13 bases separated the two germline ends. As regards this clone: What it binds is not known.

Primers: 60 Vbeta forward and 13 Jbeta reverse. Sequenced by immunoSEQ multiplex PCR; TCRdb stores in-frame clones only, minus some. The sample has about 82,000 clones; roughly 80% are singletons. This chain uses TRBV11-2 with TRBJ2-5; tentative D call: TRBD1 (5 bases). The receptor's source is a human donor in good health. Sequencing was performed on PBMCs. CDR3 bases: TGTGCCAGCAGCCTCCGAAAGACAGACCAAGAGACCCAGTACTTC. Encoded protein: CASSLRKTDQETQYF.